These T cell receptor beta chains were read from a single sample in a study of CD8 T cells in ankylosing spondylitis. TCRdb re-called the 5' RACE reads with MiXCR, one entry per CDR3 protein. This sample has 85,000 to 100,000 distinct CDR3 sequences, with roughly 8.3% found just once. Sequenced input: blood, either unsorted or a sorted T cell fraction (not recorded which). The receptors shown here come from a male donor with ankylosing spondylitis or in good health (not recorded which). Both conserved end residues are part of each CDR3. D genes are given only for firm matches. Clone size, where shown, is once, few, many, or a class for clones that have expanded.

v_gene	abundance	d_gene	j_gene	CDR3nt	CDR3aa
TRBV7-9	NA	NA	TRBJ1-4	TGTGCCAGCAGCTTAGGAGGCCCTGAAAAACTGTTTTTT	CASSLGGPEKLFF
TRBV27	many	NA	TRBJ1-4	TGTGCCAGCATCTGGGGGAAAAAATCAGCCCTTTTTAATGAAAAACTGTTTTTT	CASIWGKKSALFNEKLFF
TRBV5-1	many	NA	TRBJ1-2	TGCGCCAGCGGTCCCGAGGGGGGTGATGGCTACACCTTC	CASGPEGGDGYTF
TRBV7-2	many	NA	TRBJ2-7	TGTGCCAGCAGCTTAGGTGCGTCTCACACCCTCGGGTACGAGCAGTACTTC	CASSLGASHTLGYEQYF
TRBV28	many	NA	TRBJ2-2	TGTGCCAGCAGTTTCTTAGGGGCCACCGGGGAGCTGTTTTTT	CASSFLGATGELFF
TRBV5-5	many	TRBD1	TRBJ2-7	TGTGCCAGCAGCACCACTACAGGGGTGTCCTACGAGCAGTACTTC	CASSTTTGVSYEQYF
TRBV12-3/TRBV12-4	many	NA	TRBJ2-1	TGTGCCAGTTATTCTAGCCACTCCAATGAGCAGTTCTTC	CASYSSHSNEQFF
TRBV5-1	NA	NA	TRBJ2-5	TGCGCCAGTAGTATCGGGACACCGGGCGAGACCCAGTACTTC	CASSIGTPGETQYF
TRBV7-2	many	TRBD2	TRBJ2-3	TGTGCCAGCAGCTTATGGAGAGCGGGGGGAGATACGCAGTATTTT	CASSLWRAGGDTQYF
TRBV5-1	many	NA	TRBJ2-3	TGCGCCAGCAGCATAATCCGGGCCTCGCTAGATACGCAGTATTTT	CASSIIRASLDTQYF
TRBV30	many	NA	TRBJ1-2	TGTGCCTGGAGTACCAGGATAACCTATGGCTACACCTTC	CAWSTRITYGYTF
TRBV9	many	TRBD1	TRBJ1-6	TGTGCCAGCAGCGTAGACTCAGGGGGTAATTCACCCCTCCACTTT	CASSVDSGGNSPLHF
TRBV20-1	many	NA	TRBJ2-3	TGCAGTGCTAGAGATCAGGGGACTTTCGGATTAGATACGCAGTATTTT	CSARDQGTFGLDTQYF
TRBV6-1	many	NA	TRBJ2-6	TGTGCCACCACAGGGACTGGGGCCAACGTCCTGACTTTC	CATTGTGANVLTF
TRBV29-1	many	NA	TRBJ1-4	TGCAGCGGGACCCTTAATGAAAAACTGTTTTTT	CSGTLNEKLFF
TRBV7-9	NA	NA	TRBJ2-3	TGTGCCAGCAGCCCACACGGCGGCCGAGGCACAGATACGCAGTATTTT	CASSPHGGRGTDTQYF
TRBV5-1	many	NA	TRBJ2-5	TGCGCCAGCGGCACCCAGGGTTCCGAGACCCAGTACTTC	CASGTQGSETQYF
TRBV7-8	many	NA	TRBJ2-1	TGTGCCAGCAGGTCCGTGGGGGGCAATGAGCAGTTCTTC	CASRSVGGNEQFF
TRBV5-1	NA	TRBD2	TRBJ2-7	TGCGCCAGCAGCGGGGGACTAGCGGCCTACTACGAGCAGTACTTC	CASSGGLAAYYEQYF
TRBV5-1	few	NA	TRBJ2-2	TGCGCCAGCGGCCCAGGGCCGGCAGGCGGGGAGCTGTTTTTT	CASGPGPAGGELFF
TRBV7-2	many	NA	TRBJ2-3	TGTGCCAGCACTTTCCAGGGCACAGATACGCAGTATTTT	CASTFQGTDTQYF
TRBV6-2/TRBV6-3	many	TRBD2	TRBJ2-1	TGTGCCAGCAGCCCACTAGCGGGGGCGTACAATGAGCAGTTCTTC	CASSPLAGAYNEQFF
TRBV12-3/TRBV12-4	many	NA	TRBJ1-6	TGTGCCAGCAGTTTGGACAACTCACCCCTCCACTTT	CASSLDNSPLHF
TRBV9	many	TRBD1	TRBJ2-5	TGTGCCAGCAGCGTACGAAGGACAGGCCCCCAAGAGACCCAGTACTTC	CASSVRRTGPQETQYF
TRBV4-3	many	NA	TRBJ1-2	TGCGCCAGCAGCCAAGATCGGCAGGCGTCCTATGGCTACACCTTC	CASSQDRQASYGYTF
TRBV7-8	many	NA	TRBJ2-5	TGTGCCAGCAGCTTACTAAGGGGCTTTATGGAGACCCAGTACTTC	CASSLLRGFMETQYF
TRBV7-3	few	NA	TRBJ1-3	TGTGCCAGCAGCTTAGACCGATCTGGAAACACCATATATTTT	CASSLDRSGNTIYF
TRBV12-3/TRBV12-4	many	NA	TRBJ1-1	TGTGCCAGCAGTTTTGGGATTGAAGCTTTCTTT	CASSFGIEAFF
TRBV6-1	NA	NA	TRBJ2-3	TGTGCCTCCAAGGACTTATCTAGCACAGATACGCAGTATTTT	CASKDLSSTDTQYF
TRBV20-1	many	NA	TRBJ1-6	TGCAGTGCTAGAGAACCCGGGACGGTGAATTCACCCCTCCACTTT	CSAREPGTVNSPLHF
TRBV14	many	NA	TRBJ2-2	TGTGCCAGCAGCCAAGATAACTGGGGGGGCCACACCGGGGAGCTGTTTTTT	CASSQDNWGGHTGELFF
TRBV5-1	many	NA	TRBJ2-1	TGCGCCAGCAGCTTTACAGGGACCAATGAGCAGTTCTTC	CASSFTGTNEQFF
TRBV19	many	TRBD2	TRBJ2-1	TGTGCCAGCTATGCGGCGGGAGGGCCGGGGAATGAGCAGTTCTTC	CASYAAGGPGNEQFF
TRBV20-1	many	NA	TRBJ1-3	TGCAGTGCTAGAGGGCGAAACACCATATATTTT	CSARGRNTIYF
TRBV12-3/TRBV12-4	many	NA	TRBJ1-4	TGTGCCAGCAGTTCCCCTGCTGGGGACACGGGTGGTGGGAAACTGTTTTTT	CASSSPAGDTGGGKLFF
TRBV20-1	few	TRBD1	TRBJ1-4	TGCAGTGCTAGACACAGGGGGCAGGGGGTTGAAAAACTGTTTTTT	CSARHRGQGVEKLFF
TRBV4-2	many	NA	TRBJ1-4	TGTGCCAGCAGCCATCCCCAGGTGACGGGGGGCGGACTGAGAGAAAAACTGTTTTTT	CASSHPQVTGGGLREKLFF
TRBV3-1	NA	NA	TRBJ2-1	TGTGCCTGCAGCCAAGGTTGGTGGGGAGGAAAGGCCAATGAGCAGTTCTTC	CACSQGWWGGKANEQFF
TRBV10-3	many	TRBD2	TRBJ2-1	TGTGCCATCAGTGAGTCGGGAGCGGGAGCCTACAATGAGCAGTTCTTC	CAISESGAGAYNEQFF
TRBV9	many	TRBD1	TRBJ2-6	TGTGCCAGCAGCGTAGATAAAACAGGGGCATCTTCTGGGGCCAACGTCCTGACTTTC	CASSVDKTGASSGANVLTF
TRBV28	many	NA	TRBJ1-2	TGTGCCAGCAGTTTTCGGGGGATAGTCTATGGCTACACCTTC	CASSFRGIVYGYTF
TRBV6-2/TRBV6-3	many	NA	TRBJ1-1	TGTGCCAGCAGTTACCGGCTGCAAACCGAAGCTTTCTTT	CASSYRLQTEAFF
TRBV10-3	few	NA	TRBJ2-3	TGTGCCATGGGGCTATCCACGGGAGATACGCAGTATTTT	CAMGLSTGDTQYF
TRBV27	many	NA	TRBJ1-3	TGTGCCAGCAGTAGGTCAGGGGCGCTGGGAAACACCATATATTTT	CASSRSGALGNTIYF
TRBV11-2	many	NA	TRBJ1-1	TGTGCCAGCAGCTTAGCAGGGAACACTGAAGCTTTCTTT	CASSLAGNTEAFF
TRBV5-1	NA	NA	TRBJ2-1	TGCGCCAGCAGCATATCCTGGGCCCCCTACAATGAGCAGTTCTTC	CASSISWAPYNEQFF
TRBV7-6	NA	TRBD2	TRBJ2-3	TGTGCCAGCAGCCCGGGACTAGCGGAACCCTGGAAGTATTTT	CASSPGLAEPWKYF
TRBV7-9	many	NA	TRBJ2-5	TGTGCCAGCAGCTTCCGCCGGGACAAGGCCCCGTTTGAGACCTTC	CASSFRRDKAPFETF
TRBV5-1	many	NA	TRBJ2-7	TGCGCCAGCAGTTTGGGTCACAACTACGAGCAGTACTTC	CASSLGHNYEQYF
TRBV6-5	few	NA	TRBJ1-1	TGTGCCAGCAGTTCCCTTTTGGTCCCGGGCCTATTGAACACTGAAGCTTTCTTT	CASSSLLVPGLLNTEAFF
TRBV7-2	NA	NA	TRBJ2-2	TGTGCCAGCAGCGAAAACCTCAACACCGGGGAGCTGTTTTTT	CASSENLNTGELFF
TRBV20-1	many	NA	TRBJ1-5	TGCAGTGCTAGAGTCAGGGGTAATCAGCCCCAGCATTTT	CSARVRGNQPQHF
TRBV5-1	NA	TRBD2	TRBJ2-7	TGCGCCAGCAGGGAGGGGACTAGCGGGATTACCTACGAGCAGTACTTC	CASREGTSGITYEQYF